The following is a TCR beta chain sequence with its context. Its antigen remains unidentified. The data derive from a study of T-cell memory formation after mild COVID-19. Regarding the study as a whole: In pre-infection memory, a portion of responding clones appeared, which suggested that cross-reactive memory joined. Day 15 to 85 contractors were CD4/CD8 balanced; later expanders leaned CD4+. Among contracting clones, CD4+ were mainly CM/EM and CD8+ enriched in EMRA.

TCRdb re-derived calls from the 5' RACE reads in MiXCR, one entry per CDR3 protein. The profile covers around 300,000 distinct CDR3 sequences, with roughly 13% appearing a single time and approximately 21% taken by the ten largest. This CDR3 is 16 amino acids long. Trimming left V 3 bases short and J 4 bases short, with 17 bases between. Germline CDR1 is MGHDK and CDR2 is SYGVNS. The sample comprised PBMCs or a T cell subset sorted from them (not recorded which). V is TRBV25-1 and J is TRBJ2-3; D is undetermined. This sequence was found in a man aged 18-30 years who had mild COVID-19 (a few samples of this study predate the infection). Cell type and time point are not known. CDR3 DNA: TGTGCCAGCAGTGAGGCAAAGTTCGGGTACCCAGATACGCAGTATTTT. Residues: CASSEAKFGYPDTQYF.